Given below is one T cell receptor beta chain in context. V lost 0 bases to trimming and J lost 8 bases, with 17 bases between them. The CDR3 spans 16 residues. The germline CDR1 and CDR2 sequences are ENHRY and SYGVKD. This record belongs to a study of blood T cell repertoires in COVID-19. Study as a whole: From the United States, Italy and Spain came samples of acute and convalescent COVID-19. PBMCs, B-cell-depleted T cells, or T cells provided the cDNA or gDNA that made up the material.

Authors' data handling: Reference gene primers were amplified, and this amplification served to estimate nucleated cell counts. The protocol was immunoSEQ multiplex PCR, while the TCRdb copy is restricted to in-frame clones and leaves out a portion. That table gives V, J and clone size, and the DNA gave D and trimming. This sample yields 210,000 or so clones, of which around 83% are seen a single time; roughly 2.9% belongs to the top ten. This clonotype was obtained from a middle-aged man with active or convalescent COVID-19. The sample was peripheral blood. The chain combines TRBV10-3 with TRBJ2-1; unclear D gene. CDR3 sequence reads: CAISESVDSLWDEQFF. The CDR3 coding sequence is TGTGCCATCAGTGAGTCAGTCGACTCCCTGTGGGATGAGCAGTTCTTC.